This TCR beta chain was retrieved from a study of yellow fever vaccine responses in identical twins. The length of the CDR3 is 15 residues. V was cut by 2 bases and J by 3 bases, with 14 bases left in between. CDR1 is SGHKS and CDR2 is YYEKEE in the germline V gene (reference sequence). The study's findings and limits: Each twin's T cell response to the vaccine was reported to look partly convergent and partly personalized.

The sample holds a few counts of this clonotype. What it binds is not known. TCRdb re-derived calls from the RT-PCR reads in MiXCR, one entry per CDR3 protein. The sample yields approximately 300 distinct CDR3 sequences, 45% to 75% seen once. This receptor was obtained from a female donor who received the yellow fever vaccine. This chain joins TRBV5-5 and TRBJ1-1; weak D call: TRBD1 (6 bases). The sample consisted of T cells from blood (PBMCs), unsorted or a sorted subset (not recorded which), taken before or after yellow fever vaccination (not recorded which). The CDR3 nucleotides read TGTGCCAGCAGCTTAACAGGGTTTGGGGACACTGAAGCTTTCTTT. Translated: CASSLTGFGDTEAFF.